The rows below give T cell receptor beta chains drawn from one sample of a study of shared clonotypes between healthy human individuals. TCRdb's copy holds only in-frame clones and misses some; the assay was immunoSEQ multiplex PCR. The sample records around 2,000,000 clones, about 93% being singletons. The sequenced material came from naive CD8+ T cells from PBMCs. All receptors come from a man between 18 and 35 years old in good health. Some clones in this sample may be carry-over from other donors' samples. Both conserved end residues are part of each CDR3. D genes are given only for firm matches. Only some rows state a clone size, as once, few, many or a class for expanded clones.

j_call,clone_size,d_call,v_call,cdr3_aa,cdr3_nt
TRBJ2-7,once,NA,TRBV19,CASSISLGPYEQYF,TGTGCCAGTAGTATATCGCTCGGCCCCTACGAGCAGTACTTC
TRBJ2-1,NA,NA,TRBV9,CASSVDWGLGNEQFF,TGTGCCAGCAGCGTAGACTGGGGCCTAGGCAATGAGCAGTTCTTC
TRBJ1-1,few,TRBD1,TRBV7-9,CASIQGGTEAFF,TGTGCCAGCATCCAGGGGGGCACTGAAGCTTTCTTT
TRBJ1-2,NA,NA,TRBV7-9,CASLKGGRRDGYTF,TGTGCCAGCCTAAAAGGGGGTAGGAGGGATGGCTACACCTTC
TRBJ1-1,NA,NA,TRBV6-6,CASSMTGEAFF,TGTGCCAGCAGTATGACAGGTGAAGCTTTCTTT
TRBJ1-1,NA,NA,TRBV18,CASSPRAQNTEAFF,TGTGCCAGCTCACCGAGGGCACAGAACACTGAAGCTTTCTTT
TRBJ1-3,NA,TRBD1,TRBV9,CASDTGEGNTIYF,TGTGCCAGCGATACAGGGGAAGGAAACACCATATATTTT
TRBJ2-5,NA,TRBD1,TRBV27,CASSFAGGLGETQYF,TGTGCCAGCAGTTTCGCAGGGGGCCTGGGAGAGACCCAGTACTTC
TRBJ2-1,NA,NA,TRBV11-2,CASSDYEGQFF,TGTGCCAGCAGCGACTACGAAGGGCAGTTCTTC
TRBJ2-6,NA,NA,TRBV5-1,CASSLGRRDSGANVLTF,TGCGCCAGCAGCTTGGGTCGCAGAGACTCTGGGGCCAACGTCCTGACTTTC
TRBJ1-2,NA,NA,TRBV10-3,CAISETLNYGYTF,TGTGCCATCAGTGAGACCCTAAACTATGGCTACACCTTC
TRBJ2-7,once,NA,TRBV9,CASSVAGETYEQYF,TGTGCCAGCAGCGTAGCCGGGGAAACCTACGAGCAGTACTTC